The 26 T cell receptor beta chains below come from one sample, sequenced in a study of cytomegalovirus exposure and HLA in healthy donors. The PCR had 60 Vbeta and 13 Jbeta primers. Clones were sequenced by immunoSEQ multiplex PCR, and TCRdb holds only the in-frame ones, with some missing. The sample contains some 44,000 clones, about 85% of which appear only once. The material sequenced was PBMCs. These receptors were obtained from a woman aged 40 to 50 in good health and CMV-seropositive.

This clone was observed a single time. The genes are TRBV4-1 and TRBJ2-3, with D unresolved. The CDR3 spans 13 residues. Germline-derived CDR1 and CDR2 are MGHRA and YSYEKL. With 7 bases removed from V and 2 bases from J, the gap between germline ends came to 10 bases. The DNA of the CDR3 is TGCGCCAGCAAGGTGACATCCACAGATACGCAGTATTTT. Residues: CASKVTSTDTQYF.

V and J are TRBV7-6 and TRBJ2-5; 7 nucleotides line up with TRBD2. Germline V gives CDR1 SGHVS, CDR2 FNYEAQ. Trimming cost V 2 bases and J 5 bases; bases outside gene matches: 11. This CDR3 is built from 16 residues. CDR3 protein: CASSLLPREFKETQYF. For the CDR3, the DNA is TGTGCCAGCAGCTTACTACCGCGGGAGTTCAAGGAGACCCAGTACTTC.

The V gene is TRBV15, the J gene TRBJ2-7, with a weak D call TRBD1 (7 bases). The V gene lost 1 base and the J gene lost 2 bases, with 15 bases spanning the gap. Per germline, CDR1 LNHNV and CDR2 YYDKDF (reference sequence). The CDR3 runs 16 residues. As DNA, the CDR3 is TGTGCCACCAGCAGAGTACTGGGGGGACAGCCCTACGAGCAGTACTTC. Amino acid sequence: CATSRVLGGQPYEQYF.

This clone was found once. This chain connects TRBV7-2 to TRBJ2-1; D is ambiguous. V dropped 5 bases and J dropped 6 bases, with 5 bases sitting between them. This CDR3 spans 11 amino acids. From germline, CDR1 is SGHTA and CDR2 FQGNSA. CDR3 region: CASSPVNEQFF. The CDR3 region has the DNA TGTGCCAGCAGCCCCGTCAATGAGCAGTTCTTC.

This chain connects TRBV18 to TRBJ2-1; D is perhaps TRBD2 (6 bases). V was clipped by 1 base and J by 2 bases, with 6 bases between them. The CDR3 consists of 14 residues. Looked up from germline, CDR1 is KGHSH and CDR2 is LQKENI. CDR3 DNA sequence: TGTGCCAGCTCACCACTAGCGGCCTACAATGAGCAGTTCTTC. As protein: CASSPLAAYNEQFF.

The rearrangement uses TRBV5-1 and TRBJ1-3; D unresolved. The CDR3 contains 16 residues. V shed 0 bases and J shed 0 bases, with 10 bases lying between them. The germline V gene encodes CDR1 SGHRS and CDR2 YFSETQ. This CDR3 reads CASSLVVRGSGNTIYF. CDR3 sequence (DNA): TGCGCCAGCAGCTTGGTGGTACGGGGCTCTGGAAACACCATATATTTT.

The rearrangement uses TRBV27 and TRBJ2-1, with 8 bases fitting TRBD2. The CDR3 is made up of 17 amino acids. J was trimmed by 2 bases and V by 5 bases; bases with no gene match: 11. The V gene's germline CDR1 is MNHEY and CDR2 SMNVEV (reference sequence). The CDR3 sequence is CASSIRYSGTTYNEQFF. The CDR3 DNA reads as TGTGCCAGCAGTATCCGCTATAGCGGGACAACCTACAATGAGCAGTTCTTC.

The count of this clone is one. The rearrangement joins TRBV14 to TRBJ1-2, with D possibly matching TRBD1 (6 bases). Looked up from germline, CDR1 is SGHDN and CDR2 is FVKESK. CDR3 size: 13 residues. Trimming cost V 1 base and J 6 bases, with 9 bases left between them. In DNA, the CDR3 is TGTGCCAGCAGCCAAGTAGGGGGTAATGGCTACACCTTC. This translates into CASSQVGGNGYTF.

The CDR3: CAWSASGGNLGKLFF. The CDR3 coding sequence is TGTGCCTGGAGTGCCTCAGGAGGGAATCTTGGAAAACTGTTTTTT. This chain links TRBV30 with TRBJ1-4; D not resolved. Germline loops: CDR1 GTSNPN, CDR2 SVGIG (reference sequence). The CDR3 covers 15 residues. V was cut by 1 base and J by 10 bases, with 19 bases left in between.

This clone has only one observation. The chain joins TRBV6-1 to TRBJ1-4; 8 nucleotides agree with TRBD1. V was pared by 6 bases and J by 10 bases, with 4 bases of the junction left unmatched. CDR1 MNHNS and CDR2 SASEGT come from the germline V gene. The length of the CDR3 is 12 residues. In nucleotides, the CDR3 is TGTGCCAGCAGCTACGACAGGGGAAAACTGTTTTTT. Translated: CASSYDRGKLFF.

V gene TRBV5-1 combines with J gene TRBJ2-7; 7 bases match TRBD1. CDR1 SGHRS and CDR2 YFSETQ come from the germline V gene. CDR3 length: 15 residues. V was clipped by 2 bases and J by 3 bases; unmatched bases: 8. CDR3 bases: TGCGCCAGCAGCTTAGGGACAGACCTTATCTACGAGCAGTACTTC. It yields the protein CASSLGTDLIYEQYF.

This sequence joins TRBV6-1 and TRBJ2-1; possibly TRBD2 for D (5 bases). This CDR3 has 13 residues. Germline CDR1 reads MNHNS; CDR2 reads SASEGT. Trimming removed 5 bases at V and 9 bases at J, with 14 bases between. The CDR3 DNA is TGTGCCAGCAGTCTACATCTTGGGAGTGAGCAGTTCTTC. Translated: CASSLHLGSEQFF.

J is TRBJ2-5 and V is TRBV28, with D maybe TRBD1 (5 bases). CDR3 length equals 12 residues. Trimming shortened V by 7 bases and J by 2 bases, and 8 bases separated the two germline ends. Germline V lookup: CDR1 MDHEN, CDR2 SYDVKM. DNA for the CDR3: TGTGCCAGCACCCGACAGCAAGAGACCCAGTACTTC. This encodes CASTRQQETQYF.

This clone was counted only a few times. The genes are TRBV25-1 and TRBJ2-5; D is perhaps TRBD2 (5 bases). Germline values: CDR1 MGHDK, CDR2 SYGVNS. This CDR3 comprises 12 residues. V lost 8 bases and J 2 bases, leaving 9 bases between the germline ends. CDR3 loop: CASWGAQETQYF. The DNA of the CDR3 is TGTGCCAGCTGGGGAGCACAAGAGACCCAGTACTTC.

The sample holds a few counts of this clone. The V gene is TRBV9, the J gene TRBJ2-1; 10 nucleotides align to TRBD1. V lost 0 bases, J lost 8 bases, and 8 bases stayed unmatched. Germline CDR1 reads SGDLS; CDR2 reads YYNGEE. This CDR3 has 16 residues. In nucleotides, the CDR3 is TGTGCCAGCAGCGTAGCTAGTGGACAGGGGGGAGATGAGCAGTTCTTC. It codes for CASSVASGQGGDEQFF.

The CDR3 spells CASTLGLASEQYF. The CDR3 DNA follows: TGTGCCAGCACCCTAGGACTAGCTAGTGAGCAGTACTTC. The rearrangement uses TRBV6-5 and TRBJ2-7; 8 bases match TRBD2. This CDR3 is 13 amino acids long. The germline V gene has CDR1 MNHEY and CDR2 SVGAGI. V was pared by 7 bases and J by 7 bases, with 9 bases of the junction left unmatched.

CDR3 nucleotides: TGTGCCAGCAGTGTAGACAGGGCCGATAATTCACCCCTCCACTTT. Translation gives CASSVDRADNSPLHF. The chain uses TRBV2 and TRBJ1-6; TRBD1 matches at 7 bases. This CDR3 spans 15 amino acids. CDR1 is SNHLY, CDR2 FYNNEI, per germline. V shed 4 bases and J 5 bases; nucleotides not matched to a gene: 5. Combining the CDR3 with reference TRBV2 and TRBJ1-6 gives the whole variable domain EPEVTQTPSHQVTQMGQEVILRCVPISNHLYFYWYRQILGQKVEFLVSFYNNEISEKSEIFDDQFSVERPDGSNFTLKIRSTKLEDSAMYFCASSVDRADNSPLHFGNGTRLTVT.

This chain uses TRBV28 with TRBJ2-5; D possibly corresponds to TRBD2 (5 bases). Germline V gives CDR1 MDHEN, CDR2 SYDVKM. Deletions cut 6 bases from V and 2 bases from J, with 10 bases between. The CDR3 contains 13 residues. Here the CDR3 DNA reads TGTGCCAGCAGCCATGAGGGACAAGAGACCCAGTACTTC. It encodes CASSHEGQETQYF.

By sample fraction, this clone is medium-sized. This sample also contains other DNA sequences that code for the same CDR3. V gene TRBV13 combines with J gene TRBJ1-3; D may be TRBD1 (6 bases). Germline values: CDR1 PRHDT, CDR2 FYEKMQ (reference sequence). With 0 bases removed from V and 3 bases from J, the gap between germline ends came to 6 bases. The CDR3 is made up of 14 amino acids. CDR3 sequence reads: CASSLGTGGNTIYF. DNA for the CDR3: TGTGCCAGCAGCTTAGGGACAGGTGGAAACACCATATATTTT.

The chain combines TRBV5-1 with TRBJ2-3; 7 bases line up with TRBD1. CDR1 is SGHRS, CDR2 YFSETQ, per germline. Trimming cost V 4 bases and J 0 bases; bases outside gene matches: 5. The CDR3 has 15 residues. This chain's CDR3 is CASSHDRASTDTQYF. The CDR3 DNA follows: TGCGCCAGCAGCCATGACAGGGCTAGCACAGATACGCAGTATTTT.

The chain joins TRBV7-9 to TRBJ1-5; D possibly corresponds to TRBD1 (5 bases). CDR3 size: 15 residues. The germline gives CDR1 SEHNR, CDR2 FQNEAQ (reference sequence). The V end was cut by 0 bases, the J end by 0 bases, with 6 bases between. The CDR3 sequence is CASSLAGASNQPQHF. In DNA form, the CDR3 reads TGTGCCAGCAGCTTAGCTGGGGCTAGCAATCAGCCCCAGCATTTT.

This clone was seen only a few times. The genes are TRBV15 and TRBJ2-3; 9 bases map to TRBD2. In germline, CDR1 is LNHNV, CDR2 YYDKDF (reference sequence). This CDR3 spans 16 amino acids. J lost 6 bases, V lost 0 bases, and 7 bases had no gene match. The CDR3 DNA follows: TGTGCCACCAGCAGAGATGGGCTAGCGGGGTTTGATACGCAGTATTTT. It codes for CATSRDGLAGFDTQYF.

This clone showed up just a few times. This chain links TRBV28 with TRBJ1-1, with a weak D call TRBD1 (5 bases). Trimming left V 6 bases short and J 0 bases short, with 8 bases between. Germline CDR1 and CDR2: MDHEN and SYDVKM. The CDR3 sequence is 13 residues long. CDR3 region: CASRRQLNTEAFF. The DNA for the CDR3 is TGTGCCAGCAGAAGACAGTTGAACACTGAAGCTTTCTTT.

The chain uses TRBV1 and TRBJ1-1. TRBV1 is described as a pseudogene. The CDR3 length is 14 residues. The CDR3 loop is CTSTPTAGNTEAFF. The CDR3 nucleotides are TGCACCAGCACCCCTACTGCCGGGAACACTGAAGCTTTCTTT.

The chain employs TRBV5-1 and TRBJ2-7, with D possibly matching TRBD2 (5 bases). CDR3 length equals 14 residues. Germline loops: CDR1 SGHRS, CDR2 YFSETQ. V was shortened by 0 bases and J by 3 bases, with 10 bases between the two germline ends. The CDR3 spells CASSLDLAVYEQYF. The CDR3 DNA reads TGCGCCAGCAGCTTGGATCTAGCAGTCTACGAGCAGTACTTC.

V is TRBV6-6 and J is TRBJ2-2, with TRBD2 matching over 12 bases. The CDR3 is made up of 16 amino acids. In germline, CDR1 is MNHNY, CDR2 SVGAGI (reference sequence). The ends lost 4 bases at V and 6 bases at J; junction bases unmatched: 6. The CDR3 protein is CASSSLAGGPAGELFF. For the CDR3, the DNA is TGTGCCAGCAGTTCTCTAGCGGGAGGGCCCGCCGGGGAGCTGTTTTTT.